This TCR beta chain is from a study of shared clonotypes between healthy human individuals. This CDR3 spans 16 amino acids. Trimming took 0 bases from V and 6 from J, leaving 17 bases between them. In germline, CDR1 is SGDLS, CDR2 YYNGEE. PBMC DNA, left unsorted, was sequenced on ten immunoSEQ deep assay plates. TCRdb's table, derived via immunoSEQ multiplex PCR, lists solely in-frame clones and lacks some. In the table there are about 520,000 clones, about 78% of which are singletons. The sample consisted of PBMCs. This TCR was recovered from a woman in her forties in good health. Some clones in this sample may be carry-over from other donors' samples. This chain links TRBV9 with TRBJ2-3, with D possibly TRBD2 on 5 matching bases. This chain's CDR3 is CASSVAPSSSGDTQYF. For the CDR3, the DNA is TGTGCCAGCAGCGTAGCCCCATCCTCTTCGGGGGATACGCAGTATTTT.